This entry describes one T cell receptor beta chain. Its recognized antigen is unknown. Base qualities are not at hand, and no much larger clone is one base apart. Deletion took 3 bases off V and 4 bases off J, with a span of 10 bases between the germline ends. Sequences SGHRS (CDR1) and YFSETQ (CDR2) are obtained from the germline V gene. Taken from cysteine to phenylalanine, the CDR3 has 13 residues. The read is trimmed to its CDR3 DNA, 39 bases read in frame from base 1. The source of the sample is a study of lymphopenia after photon versus proton radiotherapy (dated 2019 in TCRdb). Broadly, across the study: In patients with gastrointestinal tumors who developed high-grade lymphopenia, the study compared the immunological effects of photon radiation therapy with those of proton radiation therapy. A cohort of about 20 patients with gastrointestinal tumors who received either photon or proton therapy and subsequently developed lymphopenia was included. The study was designed to characterize how the impact on the immune system differs between the two radiation modalities.

Library prep was done by the immunoSEQ multiplex PCR assay. Deep sequencing of rearranged TCR beta loci, alongside multiparametric flow cytometry, was used to profile T cell repertoires. TCRdb retrieved this table from immuneACCESS and kept in-frame rearrangements only. Not all clones are present; in checked studies, unresolved V genes account for under half, and no reason is known for the remainder. Here the sample has 15,000 or so clones; 70% to 85% occur a single time. The leading ten clones occupy roughly 29% of the sample. Study-level results and caveats: The authors looked at the survival association only in patients who died, and they framed better survival with proton therapy as a possibility rather than a demonstrated result. After the lymphocyte count nadir, photon-treated repertoires showed oligoclonal expansion, especially of CD8+ Temra cells, which drove the drop in diversity. Among patients across the cohort who died, overall survival time showed an inverse correlation with a larger post-nadir drop in TCR diversity. Relative stability during treatment was observed in proton-treated patients, whereas loss of naive T cells and TCR diversity and gain of effector/memory populations were observed in photon-treated patients.

The rearrangement combines TRBV5-1 with TRBJ1-2; matching of 5 bases hints at TRBD1 as the D gene. The TCR was taken from a man aged 50-60 years with gastric cancer. Here the sequenced sample was peripheral blood, taken from a patient treated with photon-based radiotherapy. The sequenced DNA: TGCGCCAGCAGCTCACAGGTTTCCTATGGCTACACCTTC. It specifies CASSSQVSYGYTF.